The sequence of this T cell receptor (beta chain) was determined in a study of blood T cell repertoires in COVID-19 (dated by TCRdb to the early 2020s). In the study overall: Samples from collaborators originated in the United States, Italy and Spain and spanned both the acute and convalescent phases of COVID-19. Subjects who had been exposed to COVID-19, were actively infected with it, or had recovered from it provided the deeply sampled blood TCRbeta repertoires that made up the dataset. Nearly every sample came with metadata listing a de-identified subject ID, COVID-19 status, age in years and sex. The repertoires were released in a freely available public database intended as a resource for research on the immune response to SARS-CoV-2. The prospective study material was composed of cDNA or gDNA derived from T cells, B-cell-depleted T cells, or PBMCs. HLA class I and class II types, where available, came from metadata supplied by the sample provider rather than from assay-based typing. Samples were obtained from the ongoing ImmuneRACE study (first 160 participants) and from about 1,300 subjects provided by 6 global collaborators.

From a lookup of the germline V gene (reference sequence), CDR1 and CDR2 are LGHDT and YNNKEL. Reading from cysteine to phenylalanine, the CDR3 counts 14 amino acids. Of all the DNA, just the CDR3 is kept, 42 bases in frame from base 1. V is cut by 4 bases and J by 4 bases, and the space between the germline ends is 10 bases. This clone has only a few counts. Its antigen remains undetermined. The input lacks base qualities; no much larger clone sits a single base away. TCRbeta CDR3 regions were amplified from genomic DNA by means of the immunoSEQ Assay, a bias-controlled multiplex PCR. In the source study's methods: The number of nucleated cells in each sample was estimated by amplification of reference gene primers within the assay. To quantify the absolute abundance of each unique TCRbeta CDR3 rearrangement, sequence reads were collapsed and filtered. For each sample, productive Simpson clonality was calculated as the square root of Simpson's diversity index across productive rearrangements. The table comes from immuneACCESS by way of TCRdb, which keeps in-frame sequences with V and J called. Part of the clones is missing from these tables; in studies checked, under half for an unresolved V gene and the rest for unknown reasons. Clone size and V and J calls were adopted from that table, with D and trimming inferred from the DNA. This sample is represented by roughly 230,000 clones; more than 65% of them were singletons. Around 3.5% of the sample is in the top ten clones.

Beyond this particular receptor, the publication reports: The quantity of clinical and demographic metadata differed by source and by participant and was supplied without curation.

Participants in the prospective study were enrolled through a virtual design, were aged about 18 to 90 years, and lived in fewer than 30 United States geographic areas. Cohort assignment in the prospective study relied on participant-reported clinical history from a screening survey and a study questionnaire. For ImmuneRACE Cohort 3, a participant was defined as recovered based on two consecutive negative NP/OP PCR tests, clearance by a healthcare professional, or resolution of symptoms. Each participant in the prospective study had whole blood, serum and a nasopharyngeal or oropharyngeal swab collected by mobile phlebotomists. Prospective study participants could optionally give additional blood draws and questionnaires over a roughly 2-month period. Before DNA extraction, prospective study blood samples were shipped either frozen or at room temperature.

The sequence was obtained from a man aged 50-60 years who had recovered from COVID-19. The chain employs TRBV3-1 (or the pseudogene TRBV3-2) and TRBJ1-4, with TRBD1 perhaps the D gene, on 5 matching bases. Sequenced: PBMCs or T cells enriched from blood (not recorded which). The nucleotide sequence reads as follows: TGTGCCAGCAGCCCGACGGGGGGTAATGAAAAACTGTTTTTT. Its coded protein is CASSPTGGNEKLFF.